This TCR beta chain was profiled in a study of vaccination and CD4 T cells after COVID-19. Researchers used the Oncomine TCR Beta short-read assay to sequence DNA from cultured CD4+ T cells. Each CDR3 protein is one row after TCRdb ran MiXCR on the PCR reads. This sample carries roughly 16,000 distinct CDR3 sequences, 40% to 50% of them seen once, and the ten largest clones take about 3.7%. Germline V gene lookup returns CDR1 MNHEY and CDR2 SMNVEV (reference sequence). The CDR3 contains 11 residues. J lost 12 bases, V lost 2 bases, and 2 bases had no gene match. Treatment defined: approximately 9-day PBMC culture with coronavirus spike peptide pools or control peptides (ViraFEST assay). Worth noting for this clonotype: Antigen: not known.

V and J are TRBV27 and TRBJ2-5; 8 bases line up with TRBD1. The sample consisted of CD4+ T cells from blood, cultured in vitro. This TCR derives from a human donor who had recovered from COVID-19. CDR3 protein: CASSLRGQEYF. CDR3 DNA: TGTGCCAGCAGTTTAAGGGGACAGGAGTACTTC.